The TCR beta chain described here comes from a study of beta chain features in type 1 diabetes. Study outcomes and limitations: Within the patient group, naive, central memory and Treg TCRB repertoires appeared more similar to each other than within healthy donors. Moderate but significant shortening of TCRB CDR3s was recorded in all four CD4+ subsets from Type 1 diabetes patients.

This clone was picked up a small number of times. What it recognizes is unknown. This CDR3 comprises 11 residues. Trimming removed 10 bases from V and 1 base from J, with 8 bases in between. The germline V gene encodes CDR1 MNHEY and CDR2 SVGAGI. Investigators reverse transcribed all isolated RNA, so they sequenced expressed TCRB transcripts. Assay: immunoSEQ multiplex PCR; the TCRdb copy retains only in-frame clones and omits some. The sample shows approximately 360,000 clones, roughly 12% of them seen only once. Sample: naive CD4+ T cells from blood. The clonotype originates from a young woman with type 1 diabetes. This chain joins TRBV6-5 and TRBJ2-7, with D tentatively TRBD2 (5 bases). The CDR3 protein is CATGGSYEQYF. For the CDR3, the DNA is TGTGCCACCGGCGGGTCCTACGAGCAGTACTTC.